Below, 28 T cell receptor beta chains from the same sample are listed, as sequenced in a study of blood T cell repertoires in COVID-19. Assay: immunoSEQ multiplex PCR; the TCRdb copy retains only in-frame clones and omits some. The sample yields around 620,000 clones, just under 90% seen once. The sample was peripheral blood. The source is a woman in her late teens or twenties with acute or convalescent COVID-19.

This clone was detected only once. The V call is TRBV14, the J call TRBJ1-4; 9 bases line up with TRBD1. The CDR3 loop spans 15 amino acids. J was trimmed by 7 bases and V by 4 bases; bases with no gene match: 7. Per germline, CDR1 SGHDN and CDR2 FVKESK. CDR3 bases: TGTGCCAGCAGCCCCACGGGACAGGGTCGTGAAAAACTGTTTTTT. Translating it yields CASSPTGQGREKLFF.

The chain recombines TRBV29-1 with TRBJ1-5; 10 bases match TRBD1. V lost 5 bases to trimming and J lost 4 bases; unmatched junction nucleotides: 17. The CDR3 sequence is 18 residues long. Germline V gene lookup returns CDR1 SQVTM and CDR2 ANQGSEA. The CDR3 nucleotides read TGCAGCGTTTCCTTCCTACTTCCGGGACAGGGGCCGAATCAGCCCCAGCATTTT. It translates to CSVSFLLPGQGPNQPQHF.

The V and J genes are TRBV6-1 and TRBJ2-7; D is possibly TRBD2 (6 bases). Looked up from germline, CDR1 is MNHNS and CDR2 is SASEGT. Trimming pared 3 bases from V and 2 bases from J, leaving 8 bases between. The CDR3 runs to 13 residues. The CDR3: CASSDGGPYEQYF. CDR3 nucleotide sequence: TGTGCCAGCAGTGACGGGGGACCCTACGAGCAGTACTTC.

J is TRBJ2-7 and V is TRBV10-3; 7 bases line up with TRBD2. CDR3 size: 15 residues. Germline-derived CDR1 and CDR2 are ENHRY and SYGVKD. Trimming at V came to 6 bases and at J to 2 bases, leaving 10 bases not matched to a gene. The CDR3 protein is CAIRRRALAAYEQYF. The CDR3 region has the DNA TGTGCCATCAGGCGAAGGGCCCTAGCGGCCTACGAGCAGTACTTC.

The DNA of the CDR3 is TGTGCCAGCAGCGTTAGCGGGGGGCTCACAGATACGCAGTATTTT. Translation: CASSVSGGLTDTQYF. The rearrangement uses TRBV9 and TRBJ2-3; 10 nucleotides agree with TRBD2. The CDR3 is made up of 15 amino acids. Germline V lookup: CDR1 SGDLS, CDR2 YYNGEE. V lost 2 bases to trimming and J lost 2 bases; unmatched junction nucleotides: 2.

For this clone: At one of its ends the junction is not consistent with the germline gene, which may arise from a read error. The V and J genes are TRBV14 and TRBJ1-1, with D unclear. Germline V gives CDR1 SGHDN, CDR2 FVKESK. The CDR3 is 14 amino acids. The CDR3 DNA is TGTGCCAGCAGCAAAGACGAGCTGTTCACTGAAGCTTTCTTT. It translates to CASSKDELFTEAFF.

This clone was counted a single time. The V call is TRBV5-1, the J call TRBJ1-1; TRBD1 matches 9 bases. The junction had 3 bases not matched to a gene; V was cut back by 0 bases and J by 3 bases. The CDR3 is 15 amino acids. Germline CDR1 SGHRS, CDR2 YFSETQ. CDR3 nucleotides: TGCGCCAGCAGCTTGGTGACAGGGGGGGACACTGAAGCTTTCTTT. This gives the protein CASSLVTGGDTEAFF.

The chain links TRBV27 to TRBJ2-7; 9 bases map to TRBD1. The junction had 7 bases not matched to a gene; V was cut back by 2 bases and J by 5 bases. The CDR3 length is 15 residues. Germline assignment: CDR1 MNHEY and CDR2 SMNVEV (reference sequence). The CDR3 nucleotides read TGTGCCAGCAGTTTAGTCGGGACAGGGATCGACGAGCAGTACTTC. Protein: CASSLVGTGIDEQYF.

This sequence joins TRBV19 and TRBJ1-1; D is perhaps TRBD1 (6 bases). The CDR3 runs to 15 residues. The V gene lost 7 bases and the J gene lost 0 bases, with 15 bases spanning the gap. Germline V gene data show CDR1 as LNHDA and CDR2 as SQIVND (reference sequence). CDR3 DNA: TGTGCCAGTAAGACAGGCCCCAGAATGAACACTGAAGCTTTCTTT. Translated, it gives CASKTGPRMNTEAFF.

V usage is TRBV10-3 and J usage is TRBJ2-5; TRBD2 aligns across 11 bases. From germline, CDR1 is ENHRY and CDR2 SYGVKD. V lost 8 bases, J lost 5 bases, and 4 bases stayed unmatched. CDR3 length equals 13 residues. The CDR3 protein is CAIRSGGVETQYF. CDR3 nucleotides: TGTGCCATCCGTAGCGGGGGGGTGGAGACCCAGTACTTC.

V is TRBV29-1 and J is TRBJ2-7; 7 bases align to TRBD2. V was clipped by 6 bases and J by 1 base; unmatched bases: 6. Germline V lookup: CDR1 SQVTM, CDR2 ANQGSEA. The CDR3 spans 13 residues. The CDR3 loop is CSVTAGRSYEQYF. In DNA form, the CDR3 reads TGCAGCGTCACAGCGGGAAGATCCTACGAGCAGTACTTC.

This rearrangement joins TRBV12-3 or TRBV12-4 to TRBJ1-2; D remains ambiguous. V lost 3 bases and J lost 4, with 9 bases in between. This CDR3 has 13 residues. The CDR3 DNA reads TGTGCCAGCAGTTTTCCTCCAGTCTATGGCTACACCTTC. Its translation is CASSFPPVYGYTF.

Here the CDR3 reads CASSPEAFF. DNA for the CDR3: TGTGCCAGTAGCCCGGAAGCTTTCTTT. V is TRBV19 and J is TRBJ1-1; D is uncertain. Germline V gene lookup returns CDR1 LNHDA and CDR2 SQIVND (reference sequence). The V gene lost 6 bases and the J gene lost 8 bases, with 4 bases spanning the gap. The CDR3 sequence is 9 residues long.

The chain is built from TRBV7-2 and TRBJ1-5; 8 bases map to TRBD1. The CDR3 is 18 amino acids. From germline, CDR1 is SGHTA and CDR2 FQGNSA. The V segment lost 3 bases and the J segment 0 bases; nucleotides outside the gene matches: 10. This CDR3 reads CASSLAGTGYPSNQPQHF. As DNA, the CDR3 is TGTGCCAGCAGCTTGGCCGGGACAGGCTACCCTAGCAATCAGCCCCAGCATTTT. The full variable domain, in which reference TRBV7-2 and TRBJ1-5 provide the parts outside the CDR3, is GAGVSQSPSNKVTEKGKDVELRCDPISGHTALYWYRQSLGQGLEFLIYFQGNSAPDKSGLPSDRFSAERTGGSVSTLTIQRTQQEDSAVYLCASSLAGTGYPSNQPQHFGDGTRLSIL.

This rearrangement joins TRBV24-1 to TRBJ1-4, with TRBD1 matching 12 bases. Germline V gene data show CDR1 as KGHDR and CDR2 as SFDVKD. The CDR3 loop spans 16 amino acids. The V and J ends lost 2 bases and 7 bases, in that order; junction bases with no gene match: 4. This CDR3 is CATSDSRDRGLEKLFF. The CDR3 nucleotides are TGTGCCACCAGTGATTCCCGGGACAGGGGGCTTGAAAAACTGTTTTTT.

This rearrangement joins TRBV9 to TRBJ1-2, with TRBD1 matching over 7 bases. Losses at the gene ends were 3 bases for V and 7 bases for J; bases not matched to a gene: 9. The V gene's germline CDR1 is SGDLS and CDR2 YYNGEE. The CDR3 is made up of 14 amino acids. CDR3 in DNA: TGTGCCAGCAGCGGGGGACAGCGCGAGGGTGGCTACACCTTC. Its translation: CASSGGQREGGYTF.

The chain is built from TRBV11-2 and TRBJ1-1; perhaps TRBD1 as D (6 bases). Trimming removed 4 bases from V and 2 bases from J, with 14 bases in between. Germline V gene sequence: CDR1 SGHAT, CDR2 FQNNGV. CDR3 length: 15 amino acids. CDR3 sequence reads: CASSSRGGQNTEAFF. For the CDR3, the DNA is TGTGCCAGCAGCTCCCGAGGGGGTCAAAACACTGAAGCTTTCTTT.

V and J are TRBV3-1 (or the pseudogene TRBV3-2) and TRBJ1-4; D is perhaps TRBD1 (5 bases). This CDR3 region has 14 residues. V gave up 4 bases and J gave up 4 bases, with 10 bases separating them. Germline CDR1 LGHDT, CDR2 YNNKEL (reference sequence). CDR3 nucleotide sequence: TGTGCCAGCAGCCGGGGCCAGCTTAATGAAAAACTGTTTTTT. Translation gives CASSRGQLNEKLFF.

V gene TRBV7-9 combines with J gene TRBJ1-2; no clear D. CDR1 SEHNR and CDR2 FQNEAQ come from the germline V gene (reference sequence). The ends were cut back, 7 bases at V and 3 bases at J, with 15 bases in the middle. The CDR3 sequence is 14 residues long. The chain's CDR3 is CASNGQVGDYGYTF. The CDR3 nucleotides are TGTGCCAGCAACGGTCAGGTGGGAGACTATGGCTACACCTTC. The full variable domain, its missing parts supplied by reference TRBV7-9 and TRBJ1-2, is DTGVSQNPRHKITKRGQNVTFRCDPISEHNRLYWYRQTLGQGPEFLTYFQNEAQLEKSRLLSDRFSAERPKGSFSTLEIQRTEQGDSAMYLCASNGQVGDYGYTFGSGTRLTVV.

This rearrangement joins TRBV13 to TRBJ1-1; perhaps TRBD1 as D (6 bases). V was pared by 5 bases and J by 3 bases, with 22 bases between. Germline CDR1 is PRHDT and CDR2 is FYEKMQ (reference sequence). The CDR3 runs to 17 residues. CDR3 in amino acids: CASSPPRGGPGDTEAFF. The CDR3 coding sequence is TGTGCCAGCAGCCCGCCCCGGGGGGGGCCCGGGGACACTGAAGCTTTCTTT.

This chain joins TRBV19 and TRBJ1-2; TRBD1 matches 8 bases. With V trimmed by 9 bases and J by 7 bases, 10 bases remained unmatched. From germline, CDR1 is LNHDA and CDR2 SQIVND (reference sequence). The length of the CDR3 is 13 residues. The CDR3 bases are TGTGCCAGCAAGGACAGGGTCCCCGGTGGCTACACCTTC. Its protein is CASKDRVPGGYTF.

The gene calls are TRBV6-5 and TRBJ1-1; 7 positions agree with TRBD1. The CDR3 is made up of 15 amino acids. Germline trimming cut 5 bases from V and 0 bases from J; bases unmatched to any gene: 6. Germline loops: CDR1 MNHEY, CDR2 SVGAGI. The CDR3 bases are TGTGCCAGCAGTCCTACCGGGACAGTGAACACTGAAGCTTTCTTT. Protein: CASSPTGTVNTEAFF.

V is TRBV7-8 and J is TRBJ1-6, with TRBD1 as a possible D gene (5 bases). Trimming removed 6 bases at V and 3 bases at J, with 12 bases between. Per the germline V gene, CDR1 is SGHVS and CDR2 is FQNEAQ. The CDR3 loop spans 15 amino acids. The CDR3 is CASSRGGDYNSPLHF. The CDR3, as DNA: TGTGCCAGCAGTCGTGGGGGGGACTATAATTCACCCCTCCACTTT.

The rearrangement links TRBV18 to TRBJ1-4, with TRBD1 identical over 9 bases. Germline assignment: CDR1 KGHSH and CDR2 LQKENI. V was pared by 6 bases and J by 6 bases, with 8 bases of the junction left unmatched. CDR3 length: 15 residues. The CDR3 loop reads CASSRKDRGYEKLFF. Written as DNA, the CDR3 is TGTGCCAGCTCCCGGAAGGACAGGGGTTATGAAAAACTGTTTTTT.

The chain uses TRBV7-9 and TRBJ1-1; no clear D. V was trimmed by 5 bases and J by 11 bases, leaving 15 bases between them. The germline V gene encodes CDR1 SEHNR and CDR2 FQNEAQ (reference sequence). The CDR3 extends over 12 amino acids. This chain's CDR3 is CASSPSTPRAFF. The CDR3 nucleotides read TGTGCCAGCAGCCCTTCCACCCCCCGGGCTTTCTTT.

CDR3 sequence (DNA): TGTGCCAGTAGTATAGGGAGACAGTCAGTGGAAGCTTTCTTT. Translating gives CASSIGRQSVEAFF. The chain couples TRBV19 to TRBJ1-1; a weak D match, TRBD1 (5 bases). CDR1 is LNHDA and CDR2 is SQIVND in the germline V gene (reference sequence). The V end lost 1 base, the J end lost 8 bases, and 14 bases lay between the germline ends. The CDR3 extends over 14 amino acids.

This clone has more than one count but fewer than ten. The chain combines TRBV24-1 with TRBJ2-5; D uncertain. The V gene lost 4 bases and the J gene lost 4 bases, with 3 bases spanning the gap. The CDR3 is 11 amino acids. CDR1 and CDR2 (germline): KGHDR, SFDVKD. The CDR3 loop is CATSERETQYF. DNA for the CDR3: TGTGCCACCAGTGAGCGAGAGACCCAGTACTTC.

The CDR3 reads CASSLGGTGINYGYTF. As DNA, the CDR3 is TGTGCCAGCAGCTTAGGCGGGACAGGGATTAACTATGGCTACACCTTC. This chain joins TRBV11-2 and TRBJ1-2, with 9 nucleotides matching TRBD1. V lost 1 base, J lost 1 base, and 4 bases stayed unmatched. This CDR3 comprises 16 residues. Germline V gene data show CDR1 as SGHAT and CDR2 as FQNNGV.